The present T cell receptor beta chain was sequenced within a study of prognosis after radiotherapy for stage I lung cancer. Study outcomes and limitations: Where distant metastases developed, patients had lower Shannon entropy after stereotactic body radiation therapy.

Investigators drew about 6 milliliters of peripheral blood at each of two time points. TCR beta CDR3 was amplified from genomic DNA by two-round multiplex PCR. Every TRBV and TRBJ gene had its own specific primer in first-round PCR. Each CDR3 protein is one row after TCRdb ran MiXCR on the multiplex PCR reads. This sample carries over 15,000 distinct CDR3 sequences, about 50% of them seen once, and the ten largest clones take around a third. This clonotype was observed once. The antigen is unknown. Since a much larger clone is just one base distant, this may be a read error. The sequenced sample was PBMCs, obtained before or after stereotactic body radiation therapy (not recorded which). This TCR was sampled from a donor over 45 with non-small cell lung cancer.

CDR3 sequence: CASSHTVGFEQYF. The CDR3 DNA sequence: TGTGCCAGCAGCCACACAGTGGGGTTCGAGCAGTACTTC. The chain joins TRBV5-4 to TRBJ2-7; the D is unclear. Trimming took off 4 bases at V and 6 bases at J, with 14 bases between the two ends. This CDR3 is built from 13 residues. Germline V gives CDR1 SGHNT, CDR2 YYREEE (reference sequence).